This T cell receptor beta chain was observed in a study of neoadjuvant anti-PD-1 for oral cavity cancer. Study-level information: Patients without progression got a fourth dose around day 43.

Stage II-IVA oral cavity squamous cell carcinoma was new and untreated by systemic or radiation therapy. Study-wide findings and caveats: Treg/Th17 ratio rose with pretreatment blood and fell with post-treatment tumor TCRbeta clonality. With a few patients per group, TCR findings need larger cohorts.

Remarks on this clone: Its antigen is undetermined.

TCRdb keeps only in-frame clones here, not all; method: immunoSEQ multiplex PCR. The sample carries around 13,000 clones, about 70% recorded once. The germline V gene encodes CDR1 GTSNPN and CDR2 SVGIG (reference sequence). The CDR3 is 16 amino acids. The ends lost 0 bases at V and 4 bases at J; junction bases unmatched: 8. Material: PBMCs, obtained before nivolumab (anti-PD-1) treatment. The V gene is TRBV30, the J gene TRBJ2-3; TRBD2 aligns across 9 bases. The source is a person aged 40 to 85 with oral cavity squamous cell carcinoma. The CDR3 DNA reads as TGTGCCTGGAGTGTAGAAGGTAGCGGGAGATCAGATACGCAGTATTTT. Amino acids: CAWSVEGSGRSDTQYF.